The 22 T cell receptor beta chains below all came from one sample that was sequenced in a study of post-analysis software for immune sequencing data. Study findings and constraints: There were a few TRBV segments more frequent in patients than controls, and TRBV5-6, TRBV5-1 and TRBV20-1 were among them.

Researchers reported that TCR beta cDNA libraries carried unique molecular identifiers. A single record per CDR3 protein comes from TCRdb applying MiXCR to the PCR reads. The sample shows approximately 660,000 distinct CDR3 sequences, more than 50% of them seen only once. Their target antigens are unknown. Sequencing was carried out using blood. The receptors come from a girl aged 2-9 years with multiple sclerosis.

The table lists this clonotype with a count of one. This rearrangement joins TRBV6-5 to TRBJ1-1; perhaps TRBD1 as D (6 bases). This CDR3 region has 15 residues. Trimming cost V 4 bases and J 0 bases, with 12 bases left between them. Germline CDR1 and CDR2: MNHEY and SVGAGI. CDR3 DNA: TGTGCCAGCAGTTTTGGGACATTCATGAACACTGAAGCTTTCTTT. Translating gives CASSFGTFMNTEAFF.

The rearrangement links TRBV18 to TRBJ1-6; no clear D gene. Trimming pared 5 bases from V and 6 bases from J, leaving 11 bases between. The CDR3 is 14 residues long. CDR1 is KGHSH and CDR2 is LQKENI in the germline V gene. CDR3 in amino acids: CASSTESSNSPLHF. DNA of the CDR3: TGTGCCAGCTCAACCGAATCGAGTAATTCACCCCTCCACTTT.

The chain recombines TRBV7-6 with TRBJ2-5; 11 nucleotides line up with TRBD2. Germline V gives CDR1 SGHVS, CDR2 FNYEAQ. J gave up 4 bases and V 3 bases, and 7 bases lay outside the gene matches. The CDR3 extends over 16 amino acids. CDR3 DNA sequence: TGTGCCAGCAGCTTTAGCGGGAGGGTGGTAAGAGAGACCCAGTACTTC. As protein: CASSFSGRVVRETQYF.

The rearrangement uses TRBV13 and TRBJ2-1, with D unresolved. The CDR3 loop spans 15 amino acids. V lost 2 bases to trimming and J lost 0 bases, with 8 bases between them. From germline, CDR1 is PRHDT and CDR2 FYEKMQ (reference sequence). DNA of the CDR3: TGTGCCAGCAGCTTAAATACGGGCTCCTACAATGAGCAGTTCTTC. Amino acids: CASSLNTGSYNEQFF.

This sequence joins TRBV24-1 and TRBJ2-1; 10 nucleotides match TRBD2. The CDR3 runs 17 residues. V lost 0 bases, J lost 3 bases, and 4 bases stayed unmatched. The V gene's germline CDR1 is KGHDR and CDR2 SFDVKD. The CDR3 coding sequence is TGTGCCACCAGTGATTTGAAGCGGGGGGGCAACTACAATGAGCAGTTCTTC. This codes for CATSDLKRGGNYNEQFF.

In its sample, this clonotype was seen a few times. The genes are TRBV29-1 and TRBJ1-1; no reliable D call. The germline V gene has CDR1 SQVTM and CDR2 ANQGSEA. V lost 1 base and J lost 2, with 5 bases in between. The CDR3 totals 12 residues. CDR3: CSVEAANTEAFF. The CDR3 DNA follows: TGCAGCGTTGAAGCGGCCAACACTGAAGCTTTCTTT.

The J gene is TRBJ2-6, the V gene TRBV6-5; D is unclear. The V and J ends lost 2 bases and 0 bases respectively, with 5 bases between them. The germline V gene has CDR1 MNHEY and CDR2 SVGAGI. The CDR3 runs 15 residues. The CDR3 bases are TGTGCCAGCAGTTACGGCAGCTCTGGGGCCAACGTCCTGACTTTC. It encodes CASSYGSSGANVLTF.

V usage is TRBV7-9 and J usage is TRBJ2-5; 7 nucleotides match TRBD1. Per the germline V gene, CDR1 is SEHNR and CDR2 is FQNEAQ (reference sequence). Unmatched junction bases numbered 2, after V lost 4 bases and J lost 3 bases. The CDR3 is 13 amino acids. The CDR3 DNA follows: TGTGCCAGCAGCTCGGGGACAGAAGAGACCCAGTACTTC. Protein: CASSSGTEETQYF.

This chain connects TRBV5-1 to TRBJ2-1, with D unresolved. Germline V gives CDR1 SGHRS, CDR2 YFSETQ. The CDR3 is 16 residues long. With 2 bases removed from V and 0 bases from J, the gap between germline ends came to 12 bases. This CDR3 reads CASSLTVLSSYNEQFF. The CDR3 coding sequence is TGCGCCAGCAGCTTAACGGTCTTGAGCTCCTACAATGAGCAGTTCTTC.

The chain employs TRBV7-2 and TRBJ1-1, with D unclear. The CDR3 length is 14 residues. Germline V gives CDR1 SGHTA, CDR2 FQGNSA. Trimming shortened V by 1 base and J by 3 bases, and 9 bases separated the two germline ends. CDR3 residues: CASSLGRPYTEAFF. The CDR3 bases are TGTGCCAGCAGCTTAGGGCGGCCCTACACTGAAGCTTTCTTT.

The rearrangement links TRBV28 to TRBJ1-1; D might be TRBD1 (6 bases). Germline loops: CDR1 MDHEN, CDR2 SYDVKM. Trimming cost V 7 bases and J 0 bases, with 12 bases left between them. CDR3 length: 14 amino acids. The chain's CDR3 is CASTMGDMNTEAFF. The CDR3, as DNA: TGTGCCAGCACCATGGGGGACATGAACACTGAAGCTTTCTTT.

The rearrangement uses TRBV7-2 and TRBJ2-5; TRBD1 agrees at 9 bases. This CDR3 region has 16 residues. Germline-derived CDR1 and CDR2 are SGHTA and FQGNSA. V trimming: 0 bases; J trimming: 4 bases; junction bases outside the gene matches: 6. In DNA form, the CDR3 reads TGTGCCAGCAGCTTAGCAGGGGACAGGGCCGCAGAGACCCAGTACTTC. This translates into CASSLAGDRAAETQYF.

The V call is TRBV27, the J call TRBJ2-3, with 9 bases identical to TRBD2. From germline, CDR1 is MNHEY and CDR2 SMNVEV (reference sequence). Germline trimming cut 0 bases from V and 2 bases from J; bases unmatched to any gene: 3. The CDR3 is 16 residues long. CDR3 sequence (DNA): TGTGCCAGCAGTTTATCCGTAGCGGGGGCCACAGATACGCAGTATTTT. It yields the protein CASSLSVAGATDTQYF.

This clonotype was counted between two and nine times. The chain links TRBV7-2 to TRBJ1-2; 11 nucleotides align to TRBD1. V lost 5 bases to trimming and J lost 4 bases; unmatched junction nucleotides: 12. Germline V lookup: CDR1 SGHTA, CDR2 FQGNSA. The length of the CDR3 is 17 residues. The CDR3 here is CASSPSQTGTGGYGYTF. The CDR3 region has the DNA TGTGCCAGCAGCCCCTCCCAGACCGGGACAGGGGGCTATGGCTACACCTTC.

The V call is TRBV9, the J call TRBJ1-2; D perhaps matches TRBD1 (5 bases). V was cut by 1 base and J by 1 base, with 14 bases left in between. CDR1 is SGDLS, CDR2 YYNGEE, per germline. The CDR3 has 16 amino acids. The CDR3 region is CASSVSGLRNNYGYTF. The CDR3, as DNA: TGTGCCAGCAGCGTATCAGGGCTACGGAATAACTATGGCTACACCTTC.

This sequence joins TRBV4-1 and TRBJ2-7; 8 nucleotides line up with TRBD2. V lost 0 bases, J lost 6 bases, and 10 bases stayed unmatched. Germline-derived CDR1 and CDR2 are MGHRA and YSYEKL. This CDR3 has 16 amino acids. Here the CDR3 reads CASSQEEGAGDPEQYF. As DNA, the CDR3 is TGCGCCAGCAGCCAAGAGGAAGGAGCGGGAGACCCCGAGCAGTACTTC.

This clonotype was seen a few times. The chain is built from TRBV9 and TRBJ1-4; D call uncertain. Germline loops: CDR1 SGDLS, CDR2 YYNGEE. This CDR3 is built from 14 residues. V gave up 2 bases and J gave up 4 bases, with 9 bases separating them. The CDR3 region is CASSVAINNEKLFF. In DNA form, the CDR3 reads TGTGCCAGCAGCGTGGCCATAAATAATGAAAAACTGTTTTTT.

The V gene is TRBV7-2, the J gene TRBJ2-3; tentative D call: TRBD2 (5 bases). The CDR3 spans 14 residues. Germline V gene data show CDR1 as SGHTA and CDR2 as FQGNSA. V was cut by 0 bases and J by 5 bases, with 9 bases left in between. The CDR3 DNA follows: TGTGCCAGCAGCTTAGCGGGAGACCAAGATACGCAGTATTTT. Its protein product is CASSLAGDQDTQYF.

This clonotype occurred a few times. The chain employs TRBV6-2 or TRBV6-3 and TRBJ2-7, with D perhaps being TRBD1 or TRBD2 (5 bases each). Germline assignment: CDR1 MNHEY and CDR2 SVGEGT. The CDR3 is 14 amino acids. V was clipped by 6 bases and J by 3 bases, with 15 bases between them. Here the CDR3 reads CASREERDLYEQYF. The CDR3 DNA is TGTGCCAGCAGAGAGGAACGGGACCTCTACGAGCAGTACTTC.

There are a few counts of this clonotype. The V and J genes are TRBV12-3 or TRBV12-4 and TRBJ2-1; the match to TRBD1 covers 9 bases. This CDR3 spans 15 amino acids. Germline trimming cut 7 bases from V and 3 bases from J; bases unmatched to any gene: 7. CDR3 sequence reads: CASTLGTGLYNEQFF. CDR3 DNA sequence: TGTGCCAGCACCCTGGGGACAGGGCTCTACAATGAGCAGTTCTTC.

The sample holds a few counts of this clonotype. The rearrangement uses TRBV29-1 and TRBJ1-1; unclear D gene. Between the trimmed V and J ends, which lost 4 bases and 5 bases, there was a span of 2 bases. The CDR3 totals 9 residues. Per the germline V gene, CDR1 is SQVTM and CDR2 is ANQGSEA. The CDR3 DNA sequence: TGCAGCGTTGGGACTGAAGCTTTCTTT. Translating it yields CSVGTEAFF.

V gene TRBV6-5 combines with J gene TRBJ2-7, with D perhaps given as TRBD1 or TRBD2 (5 bases each). TRBJ2-5 explains the end of the DNA better; the J call may be wrong. Germline CDR1 is MNHEY and CDR2 is SVGAGI. The CDR3 is made up of 14 amino acids. In nucleotides, the CDR3 is TGTGCCAGCAGTTACGGGGACGTTGAAGAGACCCAGTACTTC. As protein: CASSYGDVEETQYF.